This T cell receptor (beta chain) was recovered during a study of beta chain features in type 1 diabetes. Expressed TCRB transcripts were sequenced, since all the RNA that had been isolated was reverse transcribed. TCRdb keeps only in-frame clones here, not all; method: immunoSEQ multiplex PCR. The sample includes fewer than 400,000 clones, 7% to 9% of them seen just once. V lost 0 bases to trimming and J lost 5 bases, with 9 bases between them. The CDR3 length is 14 residues. Germline loops: CDR1 LNHNV, CDR2 YYDKDF (reference sequence). This clone has only a few counts. This TCR came from a woman between 18 and 29 years old in good health. This chain joins TRBV15 and TRBJ2-3, with D unresolved. The sample consisted of central memory CD4+ T cells from blood. The CDR3 spells CATSRDFLQDTQYF. CDR3 nucleotide sequence: TGTGCCACCAGCAGAGATTTCCTGCAAGATACGCAGTATTTT.